These T cell receptor beta chains were read from a single sample in a study of blood T cells in healthy people across ages. TCRdb used MiXCR to reprocess the 5' RACE reads, holding one entry per CDR3 protein. Here the sample spans over 600,000 distinct CDR3 sequences, 46% being singletons. Specimen: blood. Every receptor here comes from a man at least 80 years old in good health. CDR3s include the opening cysteine and the closing phenylalanine or tryptophan. Each record gives: clone size, D gene, J gene, V gene, CDR3 protein, CDR3 DNA. A D gene is named only where the DNA matches it firmly. Expanded clones get a size class; other rows say once, few or many, or leave the size out.

few - TRBJ2-3 TRBV6-2/TRBV6-3 CASRWGLNTDTQYF TGTGCCAGCAGATGGGGACTCAACACAGATACGCAGTATTTT
- - TRBJ2-6 TRBV11-2 CASSLSRVANVLTF TGTGCCAGCAGCTTGAGCAGGGTGGCCAACGTCCTGACTTTC
many - TRBJ1-5 TRBV27 CASSLWAASNQPQHF TGTGCCAGCAGTTTGTGGGCAGCTAGCAATCAGCCCCAGCATTTT
many - TRBJ1-5 TRBV28 CASSPGGAGAQQPQHF TGTGCCAGCAGCCCTGGAGGGGCAGGGGCTCAACAGCCCCAGCATTTT
- TRBD2 TRBJ2-3 TRBV5-1 CASRPASGRTDTQYF TGCGCCAGCAGGCCGGCTAGCGGGAGGACAGATACGCAGTATTTT
- TRBD2 TRBJ2-1 TRBV27 CASSLTAGARNEQFF TGTGCCAGCAGTTTAACAGCGGGAGCAAGGAATGAGCAGTTCTTC
- TRBD1 TRBJ1-6 TRBV28 CASSTGTGVRSPLHF TGTGCCAGCAGCACCGGGACAGGGGTTAGGTCACCCCTCCACTTT
- - TRBJ2-1 TRBV20-1 CSARGQTNEQFF TGCAGTGCTAGAGGCCAGACCAATGAGCAGTTCTTC
- TRBD2 TRBJ2-1 TRBV2 CASSVGGRASNEQFF TGTGCCAGCAGTGTTGGCGGGAGGGCGAGTAATGAGCAGTTCTTC
few TRBD2 TRBJ2-7 TRBV20-1 CSAHGLAGNEQYF TGCAGTGCCCACGGACTAGCGGGGAACGAGCAGTACTTC
- TRBD2 TRBJ2-1 TRBV6-5 CASSAPGLGHNEQFF TGTGCCAGCAGTGCCCCGGGACTAGGGCACAATGAGCAGTTCTTC
many - TRBJ2-3 TRBV4-3 CASSQALGRGDTQYF TGCGCCAGCAGCCAAGCGCTAGGAAGAGGGGATACGCAGTATTTT
- - TRBJ2-1 TRBV28 CASSFPSYNEQFF TGTGCCAGCAGTTTTCCCAGCTACAATGAGCAGTTCTTC
- - TRBJ2-5 TRBV7-2 CASSLQGVDEQYF TGTGCCAGCAGCCTCCAGGGCGTCGATGAGCAGTACTTC
- - TRBJ2-5 TRBV7-6 CASSLAGYLAETQYF TGTGCCAGCAGCTTAGCGGGATATCTAGCGGAGACCCAGTACTTC
- - TRBJ2-1 TRBV6-1 CASSESRVFEQFF TGTGCCAGCAGTGAAAGTCGGGTATTTGAGCAGTTCTTC
many - TRBJ2-2 TRBV29-1 CSVEDSRANTGELFF TGCAGCGTTGAAGACTCCAGGGCAAACACCGGGGAGCTGTTTTTT
- TRBD1 TRBJ1-4 TRBV7-8 CASSFRGREKLFF TGTGCCAGCAGCTTCAGGGGGAGGGAAAAACTGTTTTTT
few TRBD1 TRBJ2-5 TRBV7-8 CASSLKQRTGQETQYF TGTGCCAGCAGCTTGAAGCAGAGGACAGGACAAGAGACCCAGTACTTC
- - TRBJ2-1 TRBV7-2 CASNELSSYNEQFF TGTGCCAGCAACGAGCTGAGCTCCTACAATGAGCAGTTCTTC
- - TRBJ2-5 TRBV18 CASSPSTGRETQYF TGTGCCAGCTCACCAAGTACAGGGAGAGAGACCCAGTACTTC
few - TRBJ2-3 TRBV18 CASSRQTSTDTQYF TGTGCCAGCTCACGACAAACCAGCACAGATACGCAGTATTTT
- - TRBJ2-5 TRBV4-3 CASSQGGRAETQYF TGCGCCAGCAGCCAAGGGGGGCGGGCAGAGACCCAGTACTTC
- - TRBJ2-7 TRBV28 CASTQGLYEQYF TGTGCCAGCACGCAGGGGCTCTACGAGCAGTACTTC
- - TRBJ2-3 TRBV5-1 CASSFRGAVAVQRRDTQYF TGCGCCAGCAGCTTTAGGGGGGCGGTAGCGGTACAAAGGAGAGATACGCAGTATTTT
once TRBD1 TRBJ2-2 TRBV5-1 CASSTGVTGELFF TGCGCCAGCAGTACAGGGGTGACCGGGGAGCTGTTTTTT
- - TRBJ2-7 TRBV29-1 CSVEIQAYEQYF TGCAGCGTTGAAATCCAGGCCTACGAGCAGTACTTC
- TRBD1 TRBJ1-2 TRBV12-3/TRBV12-4 CASSFGTGVGYTF TGTGCCAGCAGTTTCGGGACAGGGGTTGGCTACACCTTC
few - TRBJ1-2 TRBV7-2 CASSPGHDYGYTF TGTGCCAGCAGCCCAGGGCATGACTATGGCTACACCTTC
- TRBD2 TRBJ2-1 TRBV6-1 CASSPSGRSYNEQFF TGTGCCAGCAGCCCAAGCGGGAGATCCTACAATGAGCAGTTCTTC
few TRBD2 TRBJ2-3 TRBV4-2 CASSPGAGRGTDTQYF TGTGCCAGCAGCCCCGGCGCGGGGAGGGGCACAGATACGCAGTATTTT
many TRBD2 TRBJ2-3 TRBV6-5 CASSYLAGRTDTQYF TGTGCCAGCAGTTACCTAGCGGGACGGACAGATACGCAGTATTTT
many - TRBJ2-7 TRBV24-1 CATSGRDSYEQYF TGTGCCACCAGTGGTAGGGACTCCTACGAGCAGTACTTC
medium-sized TRBD2 TRBJ2-3 TRBV10-3 CAISGRGSGTPDTQYF TGTGCCATCAGTGGAAGGGGCAGCGGGACTCCAGATACGCAGTATTTT
few - TRBJ1-6 TRBV20-1 CSAGPSSYNSPLHF TGCAGTGCTGGGCCTAGCTCCTATAATTCACCCCTCCACTTT
- - TRBJ2-2 TRBV12-3/TRBV12-4 CASSLLAHGELFF TGTGCCAGCAGTTTACTAGCGCACGGGGAGCTGTTTTTT
- - TRBJ1-4 TRBV4-2 CASSSHLTTEAANEKLFF TGTGCCAGCAGCTCCCACCTTACGACAGAAGCAGCTAATGAAAAACTGTTTTTT